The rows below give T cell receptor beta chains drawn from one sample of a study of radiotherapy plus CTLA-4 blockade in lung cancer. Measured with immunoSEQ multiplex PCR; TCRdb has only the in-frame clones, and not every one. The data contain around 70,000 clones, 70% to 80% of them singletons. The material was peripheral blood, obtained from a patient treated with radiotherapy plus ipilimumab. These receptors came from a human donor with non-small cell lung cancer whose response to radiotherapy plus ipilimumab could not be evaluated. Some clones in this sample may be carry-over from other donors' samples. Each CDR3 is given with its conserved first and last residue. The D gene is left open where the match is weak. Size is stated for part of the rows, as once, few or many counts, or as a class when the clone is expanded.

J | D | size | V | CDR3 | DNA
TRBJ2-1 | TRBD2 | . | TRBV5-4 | CASSLALAGVYNEQFF | TGTGCCAGCAGCTTGGCCCTAGCGGGGGTTTACAATGAGCAGTTCTTC
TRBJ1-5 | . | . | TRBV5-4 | CASSLGLSADQPQHF | TGTGCCAGCAGCTTGGGACTCTCAGCGGATCAGCCCCAGCATTTT
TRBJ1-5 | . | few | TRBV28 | CASNLGGTNQPQHF | TGTGCCAGCAACTTGGGCGGGACCAATCAGCCCCAGCATTTT
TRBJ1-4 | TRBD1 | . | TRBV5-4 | CASSSATGAGREKLFF | TGTGCCAGCAGCTCTGCGACAGGGGCGGGAAGGGAAAAACTGTTTTTT
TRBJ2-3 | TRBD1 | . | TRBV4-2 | CASSPRTGVDTQYF | TGTGCCAGCAGCCCCCGGACAGGGGTAGATACGCAGTATTTT
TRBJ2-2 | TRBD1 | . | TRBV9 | CASSRQGAGTGELFF | TGTGCCAGCAGTCGACAGGGGGCCGGCACCGGGGAGCTGTTTTTT
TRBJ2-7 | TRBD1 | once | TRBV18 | CASSRQGTKSQGEQYF | TGTGCCAGCTCACGACAGGGCACCAAGAGTCAGGGCGAGCAGTACTTC
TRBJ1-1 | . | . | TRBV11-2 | CASSLTGFDTEAFF | TGTGCCAGCAGCTTAACAGGGTTCGACACTGAAGCTTTCTTT
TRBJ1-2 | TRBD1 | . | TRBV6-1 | CASSEAGGYGYTF | TGTGCCAGCAGTGAGGCAGGGGGTTATGGCTACACCTTC
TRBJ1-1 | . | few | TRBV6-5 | CASGSTGIRGAFF | TGTGCCAGCGGATCAACCGGGATCAGAGGAGCTTTCTTT
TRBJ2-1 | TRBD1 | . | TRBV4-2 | CASSQARGTYNEQFF | TGTGCCAGCAGCCAGGCCAGGGGGACCTACAATGAGCAGTTCTTC
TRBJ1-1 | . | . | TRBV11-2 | CASSPVNTEAFF | TGTGCCAGCAGCCCGGTGAACACTGAAGCTTTCTTT
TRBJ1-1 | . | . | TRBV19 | CASSLTRGPNTEAFF | TGTGCCAGTAGCTTAACCAGGGGCCCGAACACTGAAGCTTTCTTT
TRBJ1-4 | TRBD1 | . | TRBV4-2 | CASREGAVQEKLFF | TGTGCCAGCAGGGAGGGGGCGGTACAGGAAAAACTGTTTTTT
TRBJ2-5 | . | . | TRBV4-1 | CASSQGQEETQYF | TGCGCCAGCAGCCAGGGGCAGGAAGAGACCCAGTACTTC
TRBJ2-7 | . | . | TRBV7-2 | CASSLAGGAAYEQYF | TGTGCCAGCAGCTTAGCGGGGGGGGCCGCGTACGAGCAGTACTTC